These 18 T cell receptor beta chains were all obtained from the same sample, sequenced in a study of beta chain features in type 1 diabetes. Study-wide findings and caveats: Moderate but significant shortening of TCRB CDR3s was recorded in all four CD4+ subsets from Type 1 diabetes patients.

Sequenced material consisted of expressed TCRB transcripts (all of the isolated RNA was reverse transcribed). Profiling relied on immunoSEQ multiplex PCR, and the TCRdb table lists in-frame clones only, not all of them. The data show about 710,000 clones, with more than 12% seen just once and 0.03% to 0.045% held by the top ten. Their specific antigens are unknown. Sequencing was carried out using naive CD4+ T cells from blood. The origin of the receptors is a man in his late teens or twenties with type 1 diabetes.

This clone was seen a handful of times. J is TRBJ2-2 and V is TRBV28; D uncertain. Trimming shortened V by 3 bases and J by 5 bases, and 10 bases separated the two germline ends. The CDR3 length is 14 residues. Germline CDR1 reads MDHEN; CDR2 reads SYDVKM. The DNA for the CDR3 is TGTGCCAGCAGTTTCGGCAGGTTTACCGGGGAGCTGTTTTTT. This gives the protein CASSFGRFTGELFF.

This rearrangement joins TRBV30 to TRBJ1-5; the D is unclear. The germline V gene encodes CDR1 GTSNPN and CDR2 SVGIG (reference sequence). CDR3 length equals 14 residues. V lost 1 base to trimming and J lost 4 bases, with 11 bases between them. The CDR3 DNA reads TGTGCCTGGAGTGGCACCCAGCTGAATCAGCCCCAGCATTTT. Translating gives CAWSGTQLNQPQHF. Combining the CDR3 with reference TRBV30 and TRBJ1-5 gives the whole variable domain SQTIHQWPATLVQPVGSPLSLECTVEGTSNPNLYWYRQAAGRGLQLLFYSVGIGQISSEVPQNLSASRPQDRQFILSSKKLLLSDSGFYLCAWSGTQLNQPQHFGDGTRLSIL.

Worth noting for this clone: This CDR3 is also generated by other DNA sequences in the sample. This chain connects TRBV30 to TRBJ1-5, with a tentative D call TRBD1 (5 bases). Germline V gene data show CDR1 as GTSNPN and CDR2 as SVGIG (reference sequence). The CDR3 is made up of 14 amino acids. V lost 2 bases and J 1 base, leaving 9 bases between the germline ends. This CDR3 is CAWSRGGSNQPQHF. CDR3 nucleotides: TGTGCCTGGAGTCGGGGGGGGAGCAATCAGCCCCAGCATTTT.

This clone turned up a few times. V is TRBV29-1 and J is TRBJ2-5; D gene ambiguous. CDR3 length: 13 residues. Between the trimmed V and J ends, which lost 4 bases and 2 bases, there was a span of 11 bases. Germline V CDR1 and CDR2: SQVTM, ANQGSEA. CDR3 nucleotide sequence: TGCAGCGTTGTCAGACACGGACAAGAGACCCAGTACTTC. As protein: CSVVRHGQETQYF. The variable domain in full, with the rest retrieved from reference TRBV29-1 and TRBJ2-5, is SAVISQKPSRDICQRGTSLTIQCQVDSQVTMMFWYRQQPGQSLTLIATANQGSEATYESGFVIDKFPISRPNLTFSTLTVSNMSPEDSSIYLCSVVRHGQETQYFGPGTRLLVL.

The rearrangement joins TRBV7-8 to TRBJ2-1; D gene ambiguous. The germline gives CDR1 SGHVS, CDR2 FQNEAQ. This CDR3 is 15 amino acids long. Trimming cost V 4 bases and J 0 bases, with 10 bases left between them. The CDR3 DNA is TGTGCCAGCAGCTACCGGGTTGGCTCCTACAATGAGCAGTTCTTC. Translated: CASSYRVGSYNEQFF.

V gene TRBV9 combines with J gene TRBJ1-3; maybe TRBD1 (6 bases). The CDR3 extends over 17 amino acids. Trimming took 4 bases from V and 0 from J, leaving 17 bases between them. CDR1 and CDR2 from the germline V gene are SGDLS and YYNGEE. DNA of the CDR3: TGTGCCAGCAGCCCCCGACAGGCGAGGAGCTCTGGAAACACCATATATTTT. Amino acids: CASSPRQARSSGNTIYF.

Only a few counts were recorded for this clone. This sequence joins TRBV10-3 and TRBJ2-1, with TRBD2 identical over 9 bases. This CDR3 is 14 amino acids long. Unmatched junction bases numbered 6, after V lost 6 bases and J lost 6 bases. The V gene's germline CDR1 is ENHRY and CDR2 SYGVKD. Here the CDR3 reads CAIRPGLAGNEQFF. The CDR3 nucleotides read TGTGCCATCAGACCGGGACTAGCTGGCAATGAGCAGTTCTTC.

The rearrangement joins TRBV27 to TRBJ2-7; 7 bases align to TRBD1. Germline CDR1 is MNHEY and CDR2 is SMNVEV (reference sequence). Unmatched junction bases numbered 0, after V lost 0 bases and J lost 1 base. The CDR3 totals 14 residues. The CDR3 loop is CASSLSGQSYEQYF. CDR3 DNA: TGTGCCAGCAGTTTATCGGGACAGTCCTACGAGCAGTACTTC.

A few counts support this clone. Here the CDR3 DNA reads TGTGCCTGGGGGGACTATCAAGAGACCCAGTACTTC. It specifies CAWGDYQETQYF. The gene calls are TRBV30 and TRBJ2-5; TRBD2 matches 7 bases. V gave up 5 bases and J gave up 2 bases; unmatched junction bases: 2. This CDR3 is 12 amino acids long. Germline V gene sequence: CDR1 GTSNPN, CDR2 SVGIG (reference sequence).

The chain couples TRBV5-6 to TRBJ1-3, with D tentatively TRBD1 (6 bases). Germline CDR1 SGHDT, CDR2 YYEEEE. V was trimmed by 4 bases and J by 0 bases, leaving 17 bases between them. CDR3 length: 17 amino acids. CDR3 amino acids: CASSNYVQGHSGNTIYF. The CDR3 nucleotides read TGTGCCAGCAGCAACTACGTCCAGGGACACTCTGGAAACACCATATATTTT.

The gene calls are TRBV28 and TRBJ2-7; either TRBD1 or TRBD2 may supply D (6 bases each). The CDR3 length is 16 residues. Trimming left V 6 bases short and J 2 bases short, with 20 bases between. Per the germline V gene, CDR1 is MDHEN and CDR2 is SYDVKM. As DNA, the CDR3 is TGTGCCAGCAGAGGAGGGGGGCCTATGAAGGCCTACGAGCAGTACTTC. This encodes CASRGGGPMKAYEQYF.

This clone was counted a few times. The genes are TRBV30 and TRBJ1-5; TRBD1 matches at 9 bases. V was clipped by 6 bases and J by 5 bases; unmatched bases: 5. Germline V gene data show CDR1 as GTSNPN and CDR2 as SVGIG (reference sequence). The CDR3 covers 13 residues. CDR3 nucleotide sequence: TGTGCCTGTGGACAGGGGTCCTATCAGCCCCAGCATTTT. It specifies CACGQGSYQPQHF. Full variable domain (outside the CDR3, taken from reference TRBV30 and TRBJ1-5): SQTIHQWPATLVQPVGSPLSLECTVEGTSNPNLYWYRQAAGRGLQLLFYSVGIGQISSEVPQNLSASRPQDRQFILSSKKLLLSDSGFYLCACGQGSYQPQHFGDGTRLSIL.

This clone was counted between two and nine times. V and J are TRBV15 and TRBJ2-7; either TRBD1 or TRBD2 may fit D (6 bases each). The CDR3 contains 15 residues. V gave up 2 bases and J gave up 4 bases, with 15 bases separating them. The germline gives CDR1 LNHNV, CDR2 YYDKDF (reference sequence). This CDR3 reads CATSRSRGGTYEQYF. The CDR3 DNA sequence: TGTGCCACCAGCAGATCCCGTGGAGGGACATACGAGCAGTACTTC.

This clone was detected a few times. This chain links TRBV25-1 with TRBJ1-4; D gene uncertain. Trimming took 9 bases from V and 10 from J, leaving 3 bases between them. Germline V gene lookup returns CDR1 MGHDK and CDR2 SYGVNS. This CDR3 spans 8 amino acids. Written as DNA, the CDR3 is TGTGCCAGTCCAAAACTGTTTTTT. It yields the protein CASPKLFF.

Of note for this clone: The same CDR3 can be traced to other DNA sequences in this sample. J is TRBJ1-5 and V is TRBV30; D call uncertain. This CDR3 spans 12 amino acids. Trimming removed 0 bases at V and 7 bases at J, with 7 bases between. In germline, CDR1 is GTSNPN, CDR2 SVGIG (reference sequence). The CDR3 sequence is CAWSVLGQPQHF. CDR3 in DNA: TGTGCCTGGAGTGTACTCGGGCAGCCCCAGCATTTT.

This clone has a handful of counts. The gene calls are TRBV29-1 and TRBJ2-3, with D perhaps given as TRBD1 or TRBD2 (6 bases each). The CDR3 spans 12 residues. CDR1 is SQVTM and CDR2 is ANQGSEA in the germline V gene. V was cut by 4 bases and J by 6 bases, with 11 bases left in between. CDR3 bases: TGCAGCGTTGTGGGGGGCTCGGATACGCAGTATTTT. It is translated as CSVVGGSDTQYF.

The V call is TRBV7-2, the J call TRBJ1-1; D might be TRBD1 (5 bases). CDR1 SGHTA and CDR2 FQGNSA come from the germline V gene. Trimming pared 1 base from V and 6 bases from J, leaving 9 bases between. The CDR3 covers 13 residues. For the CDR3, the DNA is TGTGCCAGCAGCTTAGGAGGGGTCTCTGAAGCTTTCTTT. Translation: CASSLGGVSEAFF.

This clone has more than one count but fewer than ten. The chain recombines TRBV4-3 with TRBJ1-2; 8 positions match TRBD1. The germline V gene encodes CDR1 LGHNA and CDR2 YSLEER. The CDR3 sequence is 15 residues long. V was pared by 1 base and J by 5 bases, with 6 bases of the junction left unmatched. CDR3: CASSQGQGALYGYTF. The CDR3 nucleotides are TGCGCCAGCAGCCAAGGCCAGGGGGCGTTATATGGCTACACCTTC.